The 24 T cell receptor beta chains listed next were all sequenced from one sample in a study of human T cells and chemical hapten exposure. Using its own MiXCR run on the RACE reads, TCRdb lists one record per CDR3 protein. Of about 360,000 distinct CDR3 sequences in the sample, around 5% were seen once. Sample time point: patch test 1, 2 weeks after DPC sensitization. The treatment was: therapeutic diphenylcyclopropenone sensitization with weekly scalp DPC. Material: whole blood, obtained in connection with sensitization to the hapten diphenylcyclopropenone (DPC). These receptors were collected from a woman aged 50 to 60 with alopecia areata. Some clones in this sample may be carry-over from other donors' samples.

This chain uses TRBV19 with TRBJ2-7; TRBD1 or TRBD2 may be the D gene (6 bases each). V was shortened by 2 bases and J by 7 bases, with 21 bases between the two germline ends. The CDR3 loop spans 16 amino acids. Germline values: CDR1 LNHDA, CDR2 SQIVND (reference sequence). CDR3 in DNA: TGTGCCAGTAGTATAAATACGGGGGCGTCCTCAATGGAGCAGTACTTC. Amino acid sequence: CASSINTGASSMEQYF. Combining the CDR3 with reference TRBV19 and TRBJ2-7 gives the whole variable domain DGGITQSPKYLFRKEGQNVTLSCEQNLNHDAMYWYRQDPGQGLRLIYYSQIVNDFQKGDIAEGYSVSREKKESFPLTVTSAQKNPTAFYLCASSINTGASSMEQYFGPGTRLTVT.

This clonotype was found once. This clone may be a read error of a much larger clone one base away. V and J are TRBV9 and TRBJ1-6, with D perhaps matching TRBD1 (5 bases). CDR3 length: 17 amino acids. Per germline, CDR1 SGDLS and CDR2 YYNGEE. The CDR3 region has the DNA TGTGACAGCAGCGCCGATCAGGGTCGGTCCTATAATTCACCCCTCCACTTT. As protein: CDSSADQGRSYNSPLHF. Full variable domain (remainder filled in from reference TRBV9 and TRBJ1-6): DSGVTQTPKHLITATGQRVTLRCSPRSGDLSVYWYQQSLDQGLQFLIQYYNGEERAKGNILERFSAQQFPDLHSELNLSSLELGDSALYFCDSSADQGRSYNSPLHFGNGTRLTVT.

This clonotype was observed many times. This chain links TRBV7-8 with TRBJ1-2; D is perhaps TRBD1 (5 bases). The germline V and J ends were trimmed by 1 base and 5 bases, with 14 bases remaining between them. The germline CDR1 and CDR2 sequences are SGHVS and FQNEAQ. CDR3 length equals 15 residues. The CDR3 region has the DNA TGTGCCAGCAGCTTAGGGGCCCGGGGGATATATGGCTACACCTTC. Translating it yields CASSLGARGIYGYTF.

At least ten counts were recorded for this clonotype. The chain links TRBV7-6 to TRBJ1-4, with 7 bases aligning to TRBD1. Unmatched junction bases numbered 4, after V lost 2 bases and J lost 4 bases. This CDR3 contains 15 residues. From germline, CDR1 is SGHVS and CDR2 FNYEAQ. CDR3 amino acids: CASSLPGQSNEKLFF. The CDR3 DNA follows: TGTGCCAGCAGCTTACCGGGACAGAGTAATGAAAAACTGTTTTTT.

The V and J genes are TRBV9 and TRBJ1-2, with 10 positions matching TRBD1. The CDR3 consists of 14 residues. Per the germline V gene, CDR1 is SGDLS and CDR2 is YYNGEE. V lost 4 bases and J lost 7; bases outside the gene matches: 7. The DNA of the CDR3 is TGTGCCAGCAGCCAGTTGGGACAGGGGATTGGCTACACCTTC. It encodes CASSQLGQGIGYTF.

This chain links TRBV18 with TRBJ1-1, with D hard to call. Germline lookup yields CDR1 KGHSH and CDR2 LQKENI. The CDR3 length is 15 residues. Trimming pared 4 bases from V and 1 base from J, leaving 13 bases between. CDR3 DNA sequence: TGTGCCAGCTCACTGTCAGAGAGCCCGAACACTGAAGCTTTCTTT. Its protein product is CASSLSESPNTEAFF.

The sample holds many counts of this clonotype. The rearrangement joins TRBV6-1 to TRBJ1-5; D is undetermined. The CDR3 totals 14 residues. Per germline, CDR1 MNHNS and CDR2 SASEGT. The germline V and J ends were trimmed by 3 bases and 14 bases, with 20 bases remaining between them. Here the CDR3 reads CASSDSPAPGKEHF. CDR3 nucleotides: TGTGCCAGCAGTGACAGTCCAGCACCCGGGAAGGAGCATTTT.

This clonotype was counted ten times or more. The CDR3 DNA follows: TGTGCCAGCAGTTACTCGCGACAGGTGGAGAAACTGTTTTTT. Translated: CASSYSRQVEKLFF. This chain joins TRBV6-5 and TRBJ1-4; D is perhaps TRBD1 (6 bases). The germline V gene has CDR1 MNHEY and CDR2 SVGAGI. Deletions cut 0 bases from V and 11 bases from J, with 13 bases between. This CDR3 spans 14 amino acids.

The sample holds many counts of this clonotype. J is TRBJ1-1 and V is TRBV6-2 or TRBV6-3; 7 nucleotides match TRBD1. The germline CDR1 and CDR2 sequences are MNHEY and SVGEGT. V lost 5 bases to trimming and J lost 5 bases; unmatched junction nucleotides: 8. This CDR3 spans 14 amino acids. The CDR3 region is CASSRHRGETEAFF. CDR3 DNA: TGTGCCAGCAGTCGACACAGGGGTGAGACTGAAGCTTTCTTT.

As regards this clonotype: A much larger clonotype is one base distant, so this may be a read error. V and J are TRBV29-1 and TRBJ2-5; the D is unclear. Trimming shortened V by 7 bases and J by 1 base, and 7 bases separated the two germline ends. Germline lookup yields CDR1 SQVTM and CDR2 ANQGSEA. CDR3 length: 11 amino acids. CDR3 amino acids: CSGYSQETQYF. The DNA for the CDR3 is TGCAGCGGGTACAGCCAAGAGACCCAGTACTTC.

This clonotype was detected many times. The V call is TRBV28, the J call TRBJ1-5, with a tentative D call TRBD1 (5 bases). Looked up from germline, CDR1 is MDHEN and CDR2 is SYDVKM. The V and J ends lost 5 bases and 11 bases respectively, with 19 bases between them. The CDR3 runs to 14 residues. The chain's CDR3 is CASSQGGILGTQHF. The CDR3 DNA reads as TGTGCCAGCAGTCAGGGCGGGATCTTGGGCACCCAGCATTTT.

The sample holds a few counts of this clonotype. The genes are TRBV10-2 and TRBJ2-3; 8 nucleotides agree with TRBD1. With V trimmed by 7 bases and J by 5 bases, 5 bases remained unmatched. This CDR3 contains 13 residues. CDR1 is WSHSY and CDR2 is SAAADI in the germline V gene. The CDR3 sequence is CASNGQGGDTQYF. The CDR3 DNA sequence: TGCGCCAGCAACGGACAGGGAGGAGATACGCAGTATTTT.

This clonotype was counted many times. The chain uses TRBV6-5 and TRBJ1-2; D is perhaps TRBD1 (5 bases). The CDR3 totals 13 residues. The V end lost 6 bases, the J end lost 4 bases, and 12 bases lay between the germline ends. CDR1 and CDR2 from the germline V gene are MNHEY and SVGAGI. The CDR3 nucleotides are TGTGCCAGCAGGACAGAGTATGGCTATGGCTACACCTTC. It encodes CASRTEYGYGYTF.

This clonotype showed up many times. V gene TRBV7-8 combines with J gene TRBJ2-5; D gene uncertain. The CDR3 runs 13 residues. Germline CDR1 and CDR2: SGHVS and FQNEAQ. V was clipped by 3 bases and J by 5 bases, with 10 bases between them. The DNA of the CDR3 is TGTGCCAGCAGCTTCGTTCCCCCGGAGACCCAGTACTTC. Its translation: CASSFVPPETQYF.

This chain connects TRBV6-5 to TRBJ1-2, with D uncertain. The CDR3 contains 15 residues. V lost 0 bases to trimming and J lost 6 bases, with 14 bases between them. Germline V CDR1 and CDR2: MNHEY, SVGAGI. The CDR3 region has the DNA TGTGCCAGCAGTTACTCGAGTCTTGGTGGGGATGGCTACACCTTC. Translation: CASSYSSLGGDGYTF.

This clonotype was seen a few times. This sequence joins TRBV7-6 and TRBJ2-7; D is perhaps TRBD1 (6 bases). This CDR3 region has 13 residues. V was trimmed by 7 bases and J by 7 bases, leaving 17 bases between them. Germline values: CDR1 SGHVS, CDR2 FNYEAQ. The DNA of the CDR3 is TGTGCCAGCACCTCTGGGGGAAGGGGGGAGCAGTACTTC. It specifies CASTSGGRGEQYF. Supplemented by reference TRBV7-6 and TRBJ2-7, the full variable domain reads GAGVSQSPRYKVTKRGQDVALRCDPISGHVSLYWYRQALGQGPEFLTYFNYEAQQDKSGLPNDRFSAERPEGSISTLTIQRTEQRDSAMYRCASTSGGRGEQYFGPGTRLTVT.

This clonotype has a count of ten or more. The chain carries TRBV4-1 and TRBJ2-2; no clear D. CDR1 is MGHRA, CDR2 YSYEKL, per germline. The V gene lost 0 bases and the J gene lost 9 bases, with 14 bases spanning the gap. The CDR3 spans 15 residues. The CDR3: CASSQEGAGPRELFF. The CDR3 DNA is TGCGCCAGCAGCCAAGAAGGTGCTGGACCCCGGGAGCTGTTTTTT.

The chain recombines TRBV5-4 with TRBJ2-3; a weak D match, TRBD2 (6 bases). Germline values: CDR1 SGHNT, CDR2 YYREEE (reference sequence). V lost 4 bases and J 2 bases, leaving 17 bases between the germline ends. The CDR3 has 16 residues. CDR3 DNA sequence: TGTGCCAGCAGCCCGCCGCGGAGGGGACCCACAGATACGCAGTATTTT. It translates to CASSPPRRGPTDTQYF. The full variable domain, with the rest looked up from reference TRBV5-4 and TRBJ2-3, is ETGVTQSPTHLIKTRGQQVTLRCSSQSGHNTVSWYQQALGQGPQFIFQYYREEENGRGNFPPRFSGLQFPNYSSELNVNALELDDSALYLCASSPPRRGPTDTQYFGPGTRLTVL.

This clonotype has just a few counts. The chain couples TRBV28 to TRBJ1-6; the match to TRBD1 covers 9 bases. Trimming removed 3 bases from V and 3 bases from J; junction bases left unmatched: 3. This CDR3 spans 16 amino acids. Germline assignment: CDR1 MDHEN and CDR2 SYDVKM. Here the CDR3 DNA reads TGTGCCAGCAGTTTCCGGGACAGGGACTATAATTCACCCCTCCACTTT. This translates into CASSFRDRDYNSPLHF.

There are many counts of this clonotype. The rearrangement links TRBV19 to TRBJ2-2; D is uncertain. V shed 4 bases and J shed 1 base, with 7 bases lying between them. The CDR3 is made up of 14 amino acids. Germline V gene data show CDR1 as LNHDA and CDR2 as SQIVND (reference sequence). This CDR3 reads CASSTGLNTGELFF. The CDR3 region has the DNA TGTGCCAGTAGTACCGGTTTGAACACCGGGGAGCTGTTTTTT.

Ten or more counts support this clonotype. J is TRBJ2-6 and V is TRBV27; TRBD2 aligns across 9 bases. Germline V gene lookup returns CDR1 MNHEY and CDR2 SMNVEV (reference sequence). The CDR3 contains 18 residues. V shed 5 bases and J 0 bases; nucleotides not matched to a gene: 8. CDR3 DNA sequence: TGTGCCAGCAGTAGATTAGCGGGAGCTACCTCTGGGGCCAACGTCCTGACTTTC. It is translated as CASSRLAGATSGANVLTF.

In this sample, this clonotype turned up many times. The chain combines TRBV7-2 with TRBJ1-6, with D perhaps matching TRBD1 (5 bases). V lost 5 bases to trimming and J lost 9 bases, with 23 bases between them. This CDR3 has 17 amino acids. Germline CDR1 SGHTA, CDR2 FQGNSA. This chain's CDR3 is CASSGGVLVGGSSPLHF. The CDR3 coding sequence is TGTGCCAGCAGCGGAGGGGTCTTGGTCGGGGGAAGTTCACCCCTCCACTTT.

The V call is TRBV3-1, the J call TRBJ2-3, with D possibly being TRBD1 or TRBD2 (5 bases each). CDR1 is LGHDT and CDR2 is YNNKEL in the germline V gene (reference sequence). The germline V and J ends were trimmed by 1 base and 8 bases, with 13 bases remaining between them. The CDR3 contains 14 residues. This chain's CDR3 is CASSQGTRGRTQYF. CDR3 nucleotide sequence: TGTGCCAGCAGCCAAGGGACACGCGGGCGTACGCAGTATTTT.

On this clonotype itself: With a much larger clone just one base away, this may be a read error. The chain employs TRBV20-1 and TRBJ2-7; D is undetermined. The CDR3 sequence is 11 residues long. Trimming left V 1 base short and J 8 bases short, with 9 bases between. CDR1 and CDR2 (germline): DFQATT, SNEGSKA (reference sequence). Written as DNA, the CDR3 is TGCAGTGCTAGAGTCGGTTACAAGCAGTACTTC. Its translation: CSARVGYKQYF.